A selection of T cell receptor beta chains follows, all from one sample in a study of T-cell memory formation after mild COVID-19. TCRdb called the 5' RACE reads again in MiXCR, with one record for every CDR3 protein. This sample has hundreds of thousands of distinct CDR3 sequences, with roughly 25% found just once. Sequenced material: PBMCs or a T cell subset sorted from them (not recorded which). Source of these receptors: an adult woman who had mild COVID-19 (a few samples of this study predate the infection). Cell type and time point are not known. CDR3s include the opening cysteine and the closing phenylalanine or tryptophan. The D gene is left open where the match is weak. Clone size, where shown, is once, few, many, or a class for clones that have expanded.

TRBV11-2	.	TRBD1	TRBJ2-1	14	TGTGCCAGCAGCAGATCGGACAGGTACAATGAGCAGTTCTTC	CASSRSDRYNEQFF
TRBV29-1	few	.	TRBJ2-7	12	TGCAGCGCACGGGCAGGGCCCCACGAGCAGTACTTC	CSARAGPHEQYF
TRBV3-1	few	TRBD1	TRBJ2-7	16	TGTGCCAGCAGCCCTGGGGGGACAGGGGCTCTAAGGGAGCAGTACTTC	CASSPGGTGALREQYF
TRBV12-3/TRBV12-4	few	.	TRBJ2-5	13	TGTGCCAGCACTGGCGGGCTTCAAGGTGGCCAGTACTTC	CASTGGLQGGQYF
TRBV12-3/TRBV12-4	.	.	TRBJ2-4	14	TGTGCCAGCAGCTTCCAACTAGCCAAAAACATTCAGTACTTC	CASSFQLAKNIQYF
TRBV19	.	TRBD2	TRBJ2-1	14	TGTGCCAGTAGTATTGGGGGGAGGGCTAATGAGCAGTTCTTC	CASSIGGRANEQFF
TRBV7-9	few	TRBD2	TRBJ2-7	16	TGTGCCAGCAGCTCCCCAAATGCGGGAGGCTTCTACGAGCAGTACTTC	CASSSPNAGGFYEQYF
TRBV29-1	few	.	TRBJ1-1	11	TGCAGCGTTGACGGACATATTGAAGCTTTCTTT	CSVDGHIEAFF
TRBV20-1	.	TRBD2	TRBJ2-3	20	TGCAGTGCTAGAGAATATTCTAGCGGGTCGACCCGGAGAAGCACAGATACGCAGTATTTT	CSAREYSSGSTRRSTDTQYF
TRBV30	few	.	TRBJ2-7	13	TGTGCCTGGAGTTTCGGTGGGATCTACGAGCAGTACTTC	CAWSFGGIYEQYF
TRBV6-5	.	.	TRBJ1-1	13	TGTGCCACCACCTCAGGGGTTAATCCTGAAGCTTTCTTT	CATTSGVNPEAFF
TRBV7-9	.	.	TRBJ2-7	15	TGTGCCAGCAGCTTAAAGAGCGGGCCCTCCTACGAGCAGTACTTC	CASSLKSGPSYEQYF
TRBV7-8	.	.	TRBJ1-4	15	TGTGCCAGCAGCTTAGCACGGACCATGAGAGAAAAACTGTTTTTT	CASSLARTMREKLFF
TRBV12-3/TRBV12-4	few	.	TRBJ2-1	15	TGTGCCAGCAGTTTTGGAGGTCCGGGAGACAATGAGCAGTTCTTC	CASSFGGPGDNEQFF
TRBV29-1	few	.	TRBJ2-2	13	TGCAGCGTTGTGGGCAGGAACACCGGGGAGCTGTTTTTT	CSVVGRNTGELFF
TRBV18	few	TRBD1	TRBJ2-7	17	TGTGCCAGCTCACCACCCGGGACAGGGGGCTTTTTGGGAGAGCAGTACTTC	CASSPPGTGGFLGEQYF
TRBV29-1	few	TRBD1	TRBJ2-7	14	TGCAGCGTTGGTGGGACAGGGGGCTTGTACGAGCAGTACTTC	CSVGGTGGLYEQYF
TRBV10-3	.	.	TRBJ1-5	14	TGTGCCATCAGTGAGTCGGCAGGCAATCAGCCCCAGCATTTT	CAISESAGNQPQHF
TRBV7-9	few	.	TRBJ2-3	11	TGTGCCGGACAGTGGGCAGATACGCAGTATTTT	CAGQWADTQYF
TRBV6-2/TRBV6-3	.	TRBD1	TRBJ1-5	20	TGTGCCAGCAGTTACTGGGCAGGGTCGGCCAGGGGGGCTAGCAATCAGCCCCAGCATTTT	CASSYWAGSARGASNQPQHF
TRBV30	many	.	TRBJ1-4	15	TGTGCCTGGGTCCCCCCGGCACGTGGGGGTGAAAAACTGTTTTTT	CAWVPPARGGEKLFF
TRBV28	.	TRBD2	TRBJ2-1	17	TGTGCCAGCAGAAGAGGGACTAGCGGCCTTTCTTCTAATGAGCAGTTCTTC	CASRRGTSGLSSNEQFF
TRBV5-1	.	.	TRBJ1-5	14	TGCGCCAGCAGCTTGGAGAAGGGTAGACAGCCCCAGCATTTT	CASSLEKGRQPQHF
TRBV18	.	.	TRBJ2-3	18	TGTGCCAGCTCACCAGGCTTCTCGACAGGCTCTAGCACAGATACGCAGTATTTT	CASSPGFSTGSSTDTQYF
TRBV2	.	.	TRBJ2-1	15	TGTGCCAGCAGTGAAGCGCCGTCAGGGGCAGATGAGCAGTTCTTC	CASSEAPSGADEQFF
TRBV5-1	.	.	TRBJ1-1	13	TGCGCCAGCAGCCATCCCGACGAGGTGGTAGCTTTCTTT	CASSHPDEVVAFF
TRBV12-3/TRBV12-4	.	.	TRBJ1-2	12	TGTGCCAGCAGTCATGACAGGCGGGGCTACACCTTC	CASSHDRRGYTF
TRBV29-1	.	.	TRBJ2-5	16	TGCAGCGTTGACGGTGATCCAACAGGACGCCAAGAGACCCAGTACTTC	CSVDGDPTGRQETQYF